This T cell receptor (beta chain) was observed in a study of blood T cell repertoires in COVID-19. About the research overall: From T cells, B-cell-depleted T cells, or PBMCs came the material, which was cDNA or gDNA.

Original analysis: Reference gene primers were amplified, and this amplification served to estimate nucleated cell counts. The protocol was immunoSEQ multiplex PCR, while the TCRdb copy is restricted to in-frame clones and leaves out a portion. That table supplies the V and J calls and clone size; D and trimming were determined from the DNA. The sample yields about 370,000 clones, 85% to 90% seen once. This clone has more than one count but fewer than ten. This CDR3 is also generated by other DNA sequences in the sample. The TCR sequence derives from a man in his late teens or twenties who had recovered from COVID-19. What was sequenced was PBMCs or T cells enriched from blood (not recorded which).

CDR3 region: CASSIRGGNQPQHF. In nucleotides, the CDR3 is TGTGCCAGTAGTATACGGGGAGGCAATCAGCCCCAGCATTTT. The J gene is TRBJ1-5, the V gene TRBV19; D unresolved. The CDR3 runs 14 residues. The ends were cut back, 2 bases at V and 2 bases at J, with 7 bases in the middle. Germline assignment: CDR1 LNHDA and CDR2 SQIVND (reference sequence).